Listed below are T cell receptor beta chains from one sample, sequenced in a study of patients and donors after allogeneic stem cell transplantation. Each CDR3 protein is one row after TCRdb ran MiXCR on the RT-PCR reads. The table has 900,000 to 1,000,000 distinct CDR3 sequences, roughly 18% seen once. Material for sequencing was blood, either unsorted or a sorted T cell fraction (not recorded which). All receptors derive from a human donor who was either an allogeneic HSCT recipient or a stem cell or donor lymphocyte infusion donor (not recorded which). It is not recorded whose cells these are; they may come from a transplant donor. CDR3s include the opening cysteine and the closing phenylalanine or tryptophan. Each record gives: clone size, J gene, V gene, CDR3 protein. Clone size is given for some rows only: seen once, a few or many times, or a class if the clone is expanded.

few,TRBJ1-5,TRBV19,CASSILGRGDGNQPQHF
few,TRBJ2-1,TRBV7-2,CASSPRGPTYNEQFF
-,TRBJ2-1,TRBV20-1,CSARGGGRPYNEQFF
-,TRBJ2-2,TRBV5-4,CASSSLGTSGSGELFF
-,TRBJ2-3,TRBV20-1,CSARPDSTDTQYF
-,TRBJ2-3,TRBV27,CATSGASQPDTQYF
-,TRBJ2-3,TRBV12-3/TRBV12-4,CASSLSGGRDTQYF
-,TRBJ2-7,TRBV30,CAWRMERYEQYF
-,TRBJ2-5,TRBV5-1,CASTRAVAGGGETQYF
-,TRBJ1-6,TRBV12-3/TRBV12-4,CASSLRPALYNSPLHF
-,TRBJ2-4,TRBV20-1,CSAALGTAKNIQYF
few,TRBJ2-1,TRBV2,CASLWTGGNEQFF
-,TRBJ2-1,TRBV24-1,CATGSTSGSYNEQFF
-,TRBJ2-1,TRBV29-1,CSVEESTSLYNEQFF
few,TRBJ2-5,TRBV30,CAWSSFGIQETQYF
-,TRBJ2-2,TRBV12-3/TRBV12-4,CASSSYSGRATGELFF
few,TRBJ2-5,TRBV11-1,CASSLIAGTSSWQTQYF
-,TRBJ1-2,TRBV6-1,CASSVGTGIGYTF
-,TRBJ1-6,TRBV7-2,CASSPDRGGSPLHF
few,TRBJ2-3,TRBV24-1,CAASRGTDTQYF
few,TRBJ2-1,TRBV4-2,CASSQQNGGSNEQFF
-,TRBJ1-2,TRBV12-3/TRBV12-4,CASSLGVEYTF
few,TRBJ1-2,TRBV4-1,CASSQVTGLDGYTF
-,TRBJ2-1,TRBV6-2/TRBV6-3,CASSYQLAANNEQFF
-,TRBJ2-1,TRBV7-8,CASSKGPFNEQFF
-,TRBJ2-6,TRBV6-2/TRBV6-3,CASSYALTGANVLTF
few,TRBJ1-6,TRBV12-3/TRBV12-4,CASSLTRDGNSPLHF
once,TRBJ1-6,TRBV4-1,CASSHPNDRGRSSPLHF
-,TRBJ1-5,TRBV6-5,CASSYGESNQPQHF
many,TRBJ1-2,TRBV12-3/TRBV12-4,CASSSGTVYGYTF
few,TRBJ2-7,TRBV5-1,CASSWGDRSYEQYF
few,TRBJ1-1,TRBV15,CATSRDRQVDTEAFF
few,TRBJ2-5,TRBV15,CATRDFNSPETQYF
few,TRBJ2-4,TRBV12-3/TRBV12-4,CASSLLGKGAKNIQYF
-,TRBJ2-5,TRBV21-1,CASSKGGSGRRREETQYF
few,TRBJ1-1,TRBV5-1,CASRPGQAMNTEAFF
-,TRBJ2-2,TRBV5-1,CASSLGYNTGELFF
few,TRBJ2-7,TRBV24-1,CATSEGQSTYEQYF
many,TRBJ1-6,TRBV12-3/TRBV12-4,CASSLDSRTRLNSPLHF
many,TRBJ1-1,TRBV12-3/TRBV12-4,CASSFITGGTDTEAFF
-,TRBJ2-3,TRBV10-3,CAISKGPGGDTQYF
few,TRBJ1-6,TRBV6-1,CASSTGQGGVGSPLHF
-,TRBJ2-3,TRBV9,CASSLRPGQGADTQYF
-,TRBJ2-3,TRBV7-3,CASSRTSDDTDTQYF
many,TRBJ1-5,TRBV12-3/TRBV12-4,CASSQREAQPQHF
few,TRBJ1-1,TRBV25-1,CATLTGTEAFF
many,TRBJ1-2,TRBV12-3/TRBV12-4,CASSLSQVTYGYTF
-,TRBJ2-3,TRBV5-1,CASSLGQRKGGDTQYF
-,TRBJ2-1,TRBV12-3/TRBV12-4,CASSLSLSPSRQFF
-,TRBJ2-2,TRBV12-3/TRBV12-4,CASTYNRQGVTGELFF
-,TRBJ1-5,TRBV27,CASSLYGRIGNQPQHF
-,TRBJ1-2,TRBV2,CAGQGLYGYTF
-,TRBJ2-3,TRBV12-3/TRBV12-4,CASTSGTSGRDTQYF
few,TRBJ2-1,TRBV12-3/TRBV12-4,CASSFKDGLGNNEQFF
-,TRBJ1-3,TRBV10-3,CAINAGSGNTIYF